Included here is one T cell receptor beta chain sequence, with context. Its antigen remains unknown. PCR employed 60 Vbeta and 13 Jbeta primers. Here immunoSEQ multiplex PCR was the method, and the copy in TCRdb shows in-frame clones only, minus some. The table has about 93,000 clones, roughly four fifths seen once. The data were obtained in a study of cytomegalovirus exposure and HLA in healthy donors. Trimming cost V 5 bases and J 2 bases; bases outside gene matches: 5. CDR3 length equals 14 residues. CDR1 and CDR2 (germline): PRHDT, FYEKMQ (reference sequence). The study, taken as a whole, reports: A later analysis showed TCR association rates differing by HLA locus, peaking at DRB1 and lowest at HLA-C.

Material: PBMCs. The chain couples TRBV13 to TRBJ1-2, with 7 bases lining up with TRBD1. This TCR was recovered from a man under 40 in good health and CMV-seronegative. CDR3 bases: TGTGCCAGCAGCCCGAGACAGGGCAACTATGGCTACACCTTC. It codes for CASSPRQGNYGYTF.